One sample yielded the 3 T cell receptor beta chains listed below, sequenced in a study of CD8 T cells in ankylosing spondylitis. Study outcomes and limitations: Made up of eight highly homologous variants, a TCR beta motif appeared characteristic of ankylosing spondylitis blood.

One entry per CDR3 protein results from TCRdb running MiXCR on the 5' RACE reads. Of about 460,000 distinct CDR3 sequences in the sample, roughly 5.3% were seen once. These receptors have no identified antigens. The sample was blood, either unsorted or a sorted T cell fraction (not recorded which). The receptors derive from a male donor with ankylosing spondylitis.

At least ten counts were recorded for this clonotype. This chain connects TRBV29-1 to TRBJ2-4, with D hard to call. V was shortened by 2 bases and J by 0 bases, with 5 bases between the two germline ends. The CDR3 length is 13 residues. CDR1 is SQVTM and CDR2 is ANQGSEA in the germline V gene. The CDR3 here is CSVETLAKNIQYF. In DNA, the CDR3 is TGCAGCGTTGAAACCCTAGCCAAAAACATTCAGTACTTC.

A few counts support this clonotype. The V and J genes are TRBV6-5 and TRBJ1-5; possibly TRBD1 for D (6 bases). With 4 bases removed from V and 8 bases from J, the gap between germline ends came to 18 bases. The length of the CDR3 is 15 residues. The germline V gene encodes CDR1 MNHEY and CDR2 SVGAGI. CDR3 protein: CASSSAIEGGEPQHF. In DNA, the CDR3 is TGTGCCAGCAGTTCCGCGATTGAGGGGGGCGAGCCCCAGCATTTT.

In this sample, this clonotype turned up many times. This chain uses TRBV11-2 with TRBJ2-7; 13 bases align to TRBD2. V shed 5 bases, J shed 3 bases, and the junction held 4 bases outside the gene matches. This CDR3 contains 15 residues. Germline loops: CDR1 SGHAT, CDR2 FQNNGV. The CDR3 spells CASSIGLAGVYEQYF. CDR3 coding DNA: TGTGCCAGCAGCATAGGACTAGCGGGAGTCTACGAGCAGTACTTC. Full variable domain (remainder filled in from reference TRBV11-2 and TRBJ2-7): EAGVAQSPRYKIIEKRQSVAFWCNPISGHATLYWYQQILGQGPKLLIQFQNNGVVDDSQLPKDRFSAERLKGVDSTLKIQPAKLEDSAVYLCASSIGLAGVYEQYFGPGTRLTVT.